These 15 T cell receptor beta chains came from one sample sequenced in a study of T cells in Graves' hyperthyroidism and ophthalmopathy. There were TCR beta CDR3 regions amplified from RNA transcripts. The HTBI primer set served for first-round RT-PCR of the TCR CDR3. TCRdb re-called the multiplex PCR reads through MiXCR, storing one row per CDR3 protein. The sample has around 200,000 distinct CDR3 sequences, 17% seen once. The sample comprised blood. The receptors originated from a woman in her 50s with Graves' hyperthyroidism.

This clonotype was seen ten or more times. The V and J genes are TRBV6-5 and TRBJ1-3; tentative D call: TRBD1 (6 bases). The CDR3 extends over 16 amino acids. The ends were cut back, 2 bases at V and 5 bases at J, with 16 bases in the middle. The germline V gene encodes CDR1 MNHEY and CDR2 SVGAGI. The CDR3 spells CASSYGRTGSRNTIYF. Here the CDR3 DNA reads TGTGCCAGCAGTTACGGTCGAACAGGGTCCCGAAACACCATATATTTT.

The chain combines TRBV7-2 with TRBJ1-2; D not certain. The length of the CDR3 is 15 residues. V lost 1 base, J lost 4 bases, and 13 bases lay in between. From germline, CDR1 is SGHTA and CDR2 FQGNSA. This CDR3 is CASSLDIPPIYGYTF. DNA for the CDR3: TGTGCCAGCAGCTTAGACATTCCACCAATCTATGGCTACACCTTC.

This clonotype was seen ten or more times. V and J are TRBV19 and TRBJ2-5; 7 bases line up with TRBD2. The V segment lost 7 bases and the J segment 5 bases; nucleotides outside the gene matches: 7. This CDR3 region has 13 residues. Germline-derived CDR1 and CDR2 are LNHDA and SQIVND (reference sequence). This CDR3 reads CASTISGGETQYF. Written as DNA, the CDR3 is TGTGCCAGTACTATCTCCGGGGGGGAGACCCAGTACTTC. Filled out from reference TRBV19 and TRBJ2-5, the complete variable domain reads DGGITQSPKYLFRKEGQNVTLSCEQNLNHDAMYWYRQDPGQGLRLIYYSQIVNDFQKGDIAEGYSVSREKKESFPLTVTSAQKNPTAFYLCASTISGGETQYFGPGTRLLVL.

The chain carries TRBV4-2 and TRBJ2-1; 13 bases align to TRBD2. J gave up 4 bases and V 0 bases, and 6 bases lay outside the gene matches. This CDR3 is built from 18 residues. The V gene's germline CDR1 is LGHNA and CDR2 YNFKEQ. The CDR3 DNA reads TGTGCCAGCAGCCAAGAAACCCCGGGACTAGCGGGGTACAATGAGCAGTTCTTC. Encoded protein: CASSQETPGLAGYNEQFF.

This clonotype was detected many times. A much larger clone lies one base from this, so it may be a read error. The chain links TRBV6-2 or TRBV6-3 to TRBJ1-1; 7 bases align to TRBD1. The CDR3 is 15 amino acids. Germline CDR1 MNHEY, CDR2 SVGEGT. V was clipped by 4 bases and J by 6 bases; unmatched bases: 11. The DNA of the CDR3 is TGTGCCAGCAGTTCTTCATGGGACAGAGGATCTGAAGCTTTCTTT. Encoded protein: CASSSSWDRGSEAFF.

The sample holds many counts of this clonotype. The chain couples TRBV11-2 to TRBJ2-1, with TRBD2 matching over 10 bases. Germline CDR1 reads SGHAT; CDR2 reads FQNNGV. After removal of 5 bases from V and 9 bases from J, the junction contained 13 bases not matched to a gene. CDR3 length equals 16 residues. The CDR3 DNA is TGTGCCAGCAGCGATAGTAGCGGGGGGCCATTGGTTGAGCAGTTCTTC. Encoded protein: CASSDSSGGPLVEQFF.

DNA for the CDR3: TGTGCCAGCAGCTTAGGGGGAGGCAGGGTTCAAGAGCAGTTCTTC. Its translation: CASSLGGGRVQEQFF. This chain uses TRBV7-2 with TRBJ2-1, with D possibly matching TRBD2 (6 bases). V lost 1 base, J lost 10 bases, and 17 bases lay in between. Germline V lookup: CDR1 SGHTA, CDR2 FQGNSA. The CDR3 contains 15 residues. The full variable domain, completed using reference TRBV7-2 and TRBJ2-1, is GAGVSQSPSNKVTEKGKDVELRCDPISGHTALYWYRQSLGQGLEFLIYFQGNSAPDKSGLPSDRFSAERTGGSVSTLTIQRTQQEDSAVYLCASSLGGGRVQEQFFGPGTRLTVL.

This clonotype occurred a few times. This sequence joins TRBV2 and TRBJ1-2; D gene unclear. V lost 8 bases, J lost 4 bases, and 20 bases lay in between. The CDR3 extends over 15 amino acids. Germline V lookup: CDR1 SNHLY, CDR2 FYNNEI. In nucleotides, the CDR3 is TGTGCCAGCGAGATGGCAGCGATGGCGGCCTATGGCTACACCTTC. Translated: CASEMAAMAAYGYTF.

The chain recombines TRBV9 with TRBJ2-7; D call uncertain. The ends were cut back, 4 bases at V and 1 base at J, with 12 bases in the middle. The CDR3 consists of 14 residues. CDR1 and CDR2 from the germline V gene are SGDLS and YYNGEE. CDR3 nucleotides: TGTGCCAGCAGCCCTCGGCCAGGATCCTACGAGCAGTACTTC. It encodes CASSPRPGSYEQYF.

The V and J genes are TRBV9 and TRBJ2-7; D possibly uses TRBD1 or TRBD2 (5 bases each). This CDR3 comprises 17 residues. The V gene lost 0 bases and the J gene lost 5 bases, with 21 bases spanning the gap. Germline V gives CDR1 SGDLS, CDR2 YYNGEE. CDR3 DNA: TGTGCCAGCAGCGTAGCTGAGGGGTCGGGCGTGATCAACGAGCAGTACTTC. Translation: CASSVAEGSGVINEQYF.

In this sample, this clonotype turned up many times. The rearrangement joins TRBV10-3 to TRBJ1-5; D remains ambiguous. This CDR3 is built from 15 residues. The V and J ends lost 0 bases and 6 bases respectively, with 12 bases between them. Germline CDR1 ENHRY, CDR2 SYGVKD. The CDR3 loop reads CAISESPTLTQPQHF. In DNA, the CDR3 is TGTGCCATCAGTGAGTCCCCGACACTTACTCAGCCCCAGCATTTT.

The chain employs TRBV12-3 or TRBV12-4 and TRBJ1-2; D possibly corresponds to TRBD1 (5 bases). The V and J ends lost 3 bases and 7 bases respectively, with 12 bases between them. CDR3 length equals 13 residues. CDR3 amino acids: CASSFPGSRGYTF. The DNA of the CDR3 is TGTGCCAGCAGTTTCCCAGGGTCGCGTGGCTACACCTTC.

This clonotype was detected only a few times. The V and J genes are TRBV19 and TRBJ1-3; 7 nucleotides align to TRBD1. The CDR3 length is 14 residues. The V gene's germline CDR1 is LNHDA and CDR2 SQIVND (reference sequence). V lost 6 bases, J lost 4 bases, and 6 bases stayed unmatched. CDR3 DNA sequence: TGTGCCAGTAGGTCACACAGGGGAGGAAACACCATATATTTT. Protein product: CASRSHRGGNTIYF.

The genes are TRBV12-3 or TRBV12-4 and TRBJ2-5; D uncertain. V was cut by 3 bases and J by 1 base, with 9 bases left in between. This CDR3 is built from 14 residues. This chain's CDR3 is CASSFWPGQETQYF. For the CDR3, the DNA is TGTGCCAGCAGTTTTTGGCCAGGCCAAGAGACCCAGTACTTC.

This clonotype was observed a few times. V usage is TRBV13 and J usage is TRBJ2-5; 14 nucleotides match TRBD2. Unmatched junction bases numbered 4, after V lost 4 bases and J lost 3 bases. The CDR3 spans 16 residues. Germline CDR1 and CDR2: PRHDT and FYEKMQ (reference sequence). The CDR3 region is CASSSTSGGAEETQYF. In DNA form, the CDR3 reads TGTGCCAGCAGCTCGACTAGCGGGGGGGCCGAAGAGACCCAGTACTTC. Looking up the rest from reference TRBV13 and TRBJ2-5 gives the full variable domain: AAGVIQSPRHLIKEKRETATLKCYPIPRHDTVYWYQQGPGQDPQFLISFYEKMQSDKGSIPDRFSAQQFSDYHSELNMSSLELGDSALYFCASSSTSGGAEETQYFGPGTRLLVL.